This TCR beta chain is drawn from a study of cytomegalovirus exposure and HLA in healthy donors (TCRdb year 2017). Notes on the research overall: An earlier analysis of approximately 600 of the donors reported roughly 300 Gb of sequence data and about 100 million unique TCR beta sequences from 150 million to 200 million T cells. In the later analysis, no new phenotypic data were used to find candidate immune exposures; instead, reliance was placed on TCR beta sequences and their occurrence across donors. Alongside the repertoire data, information on donor age, sex, ethnicity and CMV serostatus was compiled. Of the approximately 400 genotyped donors, about 84% fell in the genetic ancestry cluster associated with self-reported Caucasian donors. The study combined high-throughput TCR immunosequencing, statistical association of individual TCRs with disease status, and machine learning to predict cytomegalovirus infection status. A later genetic analysis took genome-wide SNP genotypes for about 65% of the roughly 670 donors and used that subset as a discovery cohort. The aim of the study was to test whether cataloging public T cell receptors could identify signatures of past pathogen exposure. Several DR-DQ haplotypes were handled as single units for association and clustering because linkage in the cohort was strong. The number of donors typed differed by locus, with about 620-630 for A, B, C, DRB1 and DQB1, around 520 for DQA1, over 600 for DPA1, and some 470 for DPB1. Class I and class II HLA loci were covered by the typing at four-digit resolution. In a later analysis, previously published TCR beta repertoires from 666 donors were re-analyzed and high-resolution HLA genotyping was added so that TCR occurrence patterns could be studied. Across about 370 genotyped donors of the cohort, an average of approximately 240,000 unique TCR beta nucleotide sequences per donor were sequenced, and 15% to 20% of those sequences were non-productive. Every discovery cohort repertoire had been produced on one sequencing platform. An early release covering around 630 HLA-typed donors comprised 300 to 350 gigabases of sequencing data and roughly 85 million unique TCR sequences. In an earlier analysis of 587 of the donors, high-throughput TCR beta sequencing was used to judge whether each TCR beta V gene segment behaved as functional or pseudogenic. In addition to the first cohort of 500 to 850 subjects, a separate validation cohort of approximately 130 different subjects was used. The study used immunosequencing to profile the T cell repertoires of several hundred subjects and linked those repertoires to cytomegalovirus serostatus.

Turning to this clone: This clone's antigen is unknown. Per-nucleotide qualities are absent, and no much larger clonotype sits a single base away.

What the study reported, not specific to this receptor: Assigning TCR associations to individual alleles was difficult when HLA alleles, especially DR and DQ, strongly co-occurred. A further reported finding was that TCR beta sequences accurately predicted the HLA-A and HLA-B alleles for most subjects in the first cohort. Presence/absence analyses assumed roughly uniform sequencing depth across donors, an assumption that may not hold. In a later genetic analysis, a missense DCLRE1C variant was associated with V-gene and J-gene trimming of TCR beta chains, and the association was replicated in an independent cohort. A cluster of highly shared sequence variants was judged likely to be a technical artifact of the sequencing pipeline. In an earlier analysis of more than 450 of the donors, most TCR beta V segments were observed in productive rearrangements about 90% or about 30% of the time, broadly matching IMGT annotations. The classifier was reported to diagnose cytomegalovirus status with high specificity and sensitivity in both the original cohort and the validation cohort. Because counts were too low, roughly 18 rarely observed V segments, including chromosome 9 orphons, were left out of the earlier analysis of a few hundred of the donors. The 87-base-pair reads could not distinguish some IMGT-functional V segments, including TRBV6-2 and TRBV6-3, so those segments were excluded. Most TCR sequences were seen in very few donors, while some public TCRs were found in many individuals. Because HLA typing was unavailable for some donors at each locus, only the typed subset was used in association tests. The study listed 164 TCR beta chains as associated with cytomegalovirus. It was suggested by the authors that the approach could potentially be generalized to other disease states and immunological phenotypes. According to a later genetic analysis, donors in an Asian-associated ancestry cluster had fewer N-insertions in productive TCRs than the approximately 710-donor mean. In a later analysis, some 17,000 TCR beta sequences were associated with specific HLA alleles at a false discovery rate of 0.05. In a later analysis, most CMV-associated TCR beta chains were found to appear HLA-restricted, with HLA associations seemingly driven largely by CMV exposure. Correlated functional status among segregating V segments might be attributable to linkage disequilibrium, but an unknown experimental factor could not be ruled out. In vitro tests confirmed that a few of the cytomegalovirus-associated TCR beta chains recognize cytomegalovirus antigens. The cohort was sequenced for TCR beta chains only, and without alpha or paired-chain data the features that could be detected were limited. A later analysis found that TCR association rates varied across HLA loci, with DRB1 alleles showing the most associated TCRs and HLA-C alleles the fewest. Several of the top co-occurrence clusters appeared to be linked to parvovirus B19, influenza, CMV and Epstein-Barr virus, according to a later analysis. A later analysis found that HLA-associated TCR beta chains were more clonally expanded and had lower generation probabilities than equally common non-associated chains. For the cohort, immune exposure information was limited to CMV serostatus.

The cohort was made up of roughly 670 healthy bone marrow donors. At the time of sampling, every cohort member was nominally healthy, though immune exposures that went unrecorded were likely present. The donor tested CMV seropositive and was one of the 289 seropositive cohort members. Every donor gave a peripheral blood sample, and the peripheral blood mononuclear cells from that sample were used for TCR beta sequencing. The Qiagen DNeasy Blood Extraction Kit was used to extract genomic DNA from the blood cell samples. V is cut by 3 bases and J by 0 bases, and the space between the germline ends is 6 bases. Reading from cysteine to phenylalanine, the CDR3 counts 13 amino acids. The sequence is cut down to CDR3 DNA, 39 bases in frame from base 1. For CDR1 and CDR2, the germline V gene lists MGHRA and YSYEKL. Libraries were built with the immunoSEQ multiplex PCR assay. A mixture of 60 forward primers for TCR Vbeta segments and 13 reverse primers for TCR Jbeta segments was used in the multiplex PCR. The CDR3 region of rearranged TCR beta genes was amplified from genomic DNA by a multiplex PCR assay. Amplified TCR beta libraries were sequenced as 87-base-pair reads on the Illumina HiSeq System. As for the authors' bioinformatics: A later analysis tallied around 82 million unique TCR beta chains across the 666 repertoires, and approximately 12 million of those chains were shared by two or more donors. To remove PCR and sequencing errors, raw reads were error-corrected and collapsed into unique sequences using a nearest-neighbor algorithm that merged closely related sequences. Alignment of CDR3 sequences to IMGT reference sequences was used to assign V, D and J gene segments. Each retained sequence needed at least a six-nucleotide match to both a V gene segment and a J gene segment. A rearrangement counted as productive if the CDR3 had no stop codons and remained in frame with V and J, and every other rearrangement counted as non-productive. CDR3 was defined by IMGT convention, running from the second conserved V-encoded cysteine to the conserved J-encoded phenylalanine. Sequences without an unambiguous match to a single V gene segment were excluded from the earlier analysis of 500 to 700 of the donors. In an earlier analysis of approximately 560 of the donors, a V segment was called functional when productive rearrangements were above 56.7%, and segregating when the standard deviation between donors exceeded 5%. To diagnose cytomegalovirus status from the catalog of TCR beta chain sequences, a statistical classification framework was built. In a later analysis, TCR nucleotide sequences were compared against IMGT/GENE-DB human TR gene sequences so that V and J genes could be assigned. In a later analysis, CDR3 sequences and most-parsimonious VDJ recombination scenarios were assigned using the TCRdist pipeline. In a later analysis, each TCR beta chain was defined by its CDR3 amino acid sequence together with its V-gene family, and reads lacking a unique V-gene family were excluded. As a way to deal with suspected cross-contamination and a sequencing artifact, a later analysis dropped 450 to 700 nucleotide sequences that were highly shared and had low generation probability. In a later analysis, a clonal expansion index for each public chain was calculated from normalized within-repertoire ranks of inferred template counts. A later analysis computed generation probabilities with a VDJ recombination model fitted to out-of-frame rearrangements, and checked the results against IGoR. In a later analysis, TCR-TCR, TCR-HLA and TCR-CMV co-occurrence was scored with hypergeometric tests, and a repertoire-size bias correction was applied to TCR pairs. To estimate false discovery rates, a later analysis permuted the HLA or CMV assignments 20 times. In a later analysis, co-occurring TCRs were grouped with DBSCAN, and TCRdist sequence similarity was added when clustering was performed within HLA-allele-positive subsets. For co-occurrence clustering, repertoires with fewer than 30,000 or more than 120,000 public chains were excluded, along with about five repertoires with anomalous nucleotide sharing. TCRdb mirrors the immuneACCESS table, restricted to in-frame sequences. Some clones are absent from its copies; in checked studies, under half trace to an unresolved V gene, and the reason for the others is unknown. That table gives V, J and clone size, and the DNA gave D and trimming. The sample table lists fewer than 200,000 clones, 77% of them with a count of one. The ten most abundant clones make up approximately 2.9% of the sample.

Sample: PBMCs. Recombination joined TRBV4-1 with TRBJ2-7, and possibly TRBD2, on 6 matching bases. The source is a woman aged 40 to 50 in good health and CMV-seropositive. The CDR3: CASSQGLSYEQYF. The DNA sequence follows: TGCGCCAGCAGCCAGGGACTCTCCTACGAGCAGTACTTC.